The rows below give T cell receptor beta chains drawn from one sample of a study of blood T cell repertoires in COVID-19. Libraries were prepared by immunoSEQ multiplex PCR; TCRdb keeps only in-frame clonotypes and omits some of them. The profile shows 160,000 or so clones, around nine tenths of them singletons. The sequencing input was peripheral blood. The receptors here all came from a woman between 65 and 79 years old with COVID-19, enrolled during active disease. CDR3s leave out the opening cysteine and the closing phenylalanine or tryptophan. Each record gives: V gene, J gene, CDR3 protein.

V: TRBV7-9; J: TRBJ1-4; CDR3: ASSSRQTTNEKLF
V: TRBV29-1; J: TRBJ2-3; CDR3: SVGSQGAGTDTQY
V: TRBV7-9; J: TRBJ1-2; CDR3: ASSLERGQGYT
V: TRBV5-8; J: TRBJ2-1; CDR3: ASSLRGGHYNEQF
V: TRBV5-1; J: TRBJ1-1; CDR3: ASSQTMSMNTEAF
V: TRBV18; J: TRBJ2-5; CDR3: ASSRGGGTETQY
V: TRBV28; J: TRBJ2-5; CDR3: ASTPGQPETQY
V: TRBV6-5; J: TRBJ1-2; CDR3: ASSPTHRSNYGYT
V: TRBV3-1/TRBV3-2; J: TRBJ1-6; CDR3: ASSQDWAANSPLH
V: TRBV5-5; J: TRBJ1-3; CDR3: ASSLSAGNTIY
V: TRBV11-2; J: TRBJ2-1; CDR3: ASSYLAGRYNEQF
V: TRBV28; J: TRBJ1-2; CDR3: ASSQRGRSNYGYT
V: TRBV11-2; J: TRBJ1-3; CDR3: ASSPTRGNTIY
V: TRBV5-1; J: TRBJ2-5; CDR3: ASSLESSGVETQY
V: TRBV6-5; J: TRBJ2-6; CDR3: ASSRAGHGANVLT
V: TRBV3-1/TRBV3-2; J: TRBJ2-3; CDR3: ASSPGSTVTQY
V: TRBV7-9; J: TRBJ2-5; CDR3: ASSLRSPRKKETQY
V: TRBV20-1; J: TRBJ1-5; CDR3: SASGQVSNQPQH
V: TRBV30; J: TRBJ1-1; CDR3: AWRRQSSTEAF
V: TRBV6-5; J: TRBJ2-7; CDR3: ASSTTGNPSEQY
V: TRBV19; J: TRBJ2-2; CDR3: ASSIGYSGELF
V: TRBV5-1; J: TRBJ1-2; CDR3: ASSDRVYYGYT
V: TRBV7-7; J: TRBJ2-1; CDR3: ASSFDNHNEQF
V: TRBV5-4; J: TRBJ1-6; CDR3: ASSLDRTSNSPLH
V: TRBV3-1/TRBV3-2; J: TRBJ1-1; CDR3: ASSGGIGRGPTEAF
V: TRBV4-1; J: TRBJ1-3; CDR3: ASSQDPVLGNTIY
V: TRBV3-1/TRBV3-2; J: TRBJ1-2; CDR3: ASSQTSGTGVNGYT
V: TRBV7-6; J: TRBJ2-5; CDR3: ASSPYQETQY
V: TRBV19; J: TRBJ1-5; CDR3: ASSQNRVGNQPQH
V: TRBV29-1; J: TRBJ1-2; CDR3: SVSQTGNYGYT
V: TRBV5-1; J: TRBJ2-3; CDR3: ASSSSGARTDTQY
V: TRBV27; J: TRBJ1-6; CDR3: ASSSTPGGSNSPLH
V: TRBV5-4; J: TRBJ1-1; CDR3: ASSFPTGDTEAF
V: TRBV14; J: TRBJ1-1; CDR3: ASSTRQGRNTEAF
V: TRBV18; J: TRBJ1-3; CDR3: ASSPRGDSGNTIY